This T cell receptor (beta chain) is from a study of shared clonotypes between healthy human individuals. Assay used: immunoSEQ multiplex PCR; TCRdb lists only in-frame clones, some missing. The sample has about 320,000 clones, more than 75% seen once; the top ten hold 15% to 20%. The CDR3 spans 14 residues. The table lists this clone with a few counts. Sequencing was done on a sample of memory CD8+ T cells sorted from blood. Subset in this sample: CD45RO+ cells pooled with CCR7-negative TemRA cells. This sequence originates from a man in his late teens or twenties in good health. This chain joins TRBV1 and TRBJ2-7; the table's D call of TRBD2 was not tested on the DNA. TRBV1 is marked as a pseudogene. The CDR3 reads CTSSLGNRLVEQYF. As DNA, the CDR3 is TGCACCAGCAGCCTAGGGAACAGACTAGTCGAGCAGTACTTC.